A single sample gave rise to the 10 T cell receptor beta chains below, sequenced in a study of cytomegalovirus exposure and HLA in healthy donors. It was with 60 Vbeta and 13 Jbeta primers that the PCR ran. The table came from immunoSEQ multiplex PCR; TCRdb's copy has only in-frame clones and leaves some out. The repertoire holds some 85,000 clones, with nearly 80% as singletons. Sequencing input: PBMCs. These receptors all come from a middle-aged woman in good health and CMV-seropositive.

A note on this clone: One end of the junction varies from germline; a read error may be responsible. The chain has TRBV7-9 and TRBJ2-7; 10 bases are a match to TRBD1. The CDR3 extends over 14 amino acids. Per the germline V gene, CDR1 is SEHNR and CDR2 is FQNEAQ (reference sequence). The CDR3 DNA reads as TGTTCCAGCCTGGGGGGACAGGGGATCTACGAGCAGTACTTC. As protein: CSSLGGQGIYEQYF.

The chain links TRBV15 to TRBJ2-7; 8 bases fit TRBD2. Germline assignment: CDR1 LNHNV and CDR2 YYDKDF (reference sequence). The V segment lost 0 bases and the J segment 4 bases; nucleotides outside the gene matches: 2. This CDR3 has 14 amino acids. CDR3 nucleotides: TGTGCCACCAGCAGAGATCGGGGGGGTTACGAGCAGTACTTC. Amino acids: CATSRDRGGYEQYF.

This chain links TRBV14 with TRBJ2-7; tentative D call: TRBD2 (6 bases). CDR1 and CDR2 from the germline V gene are SGHDN and FVKESK. The V end lost 1 base, the J end lost 4 bases, and 20 bases lay between the germline ends. This CDR3 has 17 residues. CDR3 DNA: TGTGCCAGCAGCCAAGCTGGGACGGGGGAGTATCCTTACGAGCAGTACTTC. Translation: CASSQAGTGEYPYEQYF. The whole variable domain, filled in from reference TRBV14 and TRBJ2-7, reads EAGVTQFPSHSVIEKGQTVTLRCDPISGHDNLYWYRRVMGKEIKFLLHFVKESKQDESGMPNNRFLAERTGGTYSTLKVQPAELEDSGVYFCASSQAGTGEYPYEQYFGPGTRLTVT.

This clone has just a few counts. The gene calls are TRBV5-6 and TRBJ2-7; a possible D gene is TRBD1 (6 bases). V was pared by 2 bases and J by 6 bases, with 27 bases between. The CDR3 runs 18 residues. The V gene's germline CDR1 is SGHDT and CDR2 YYEEEE. The CDR3 is CASSFLLGRGYRRGEQYF. The CDR3 DNA is TGTGCCAGCAGCTTTCTTCTGGGAAGGGGGTACCGTCGGGGCGAGCAGTACTTC.

The rearrangement joins TRBV4-3 to TRBJ1-4, with D possibly matching TRBD1 (6 bases). Trimming took 1 base from V and 0 from J, leaving 9 bases between them. There are 16 residues in the CDR3. From germline, CDR1 is LGHNA and CDR2 YSLEER. CDR3 sequence: CASSQGAGATNEKLFF. CDR3 nucleotides: TGCGCCAGCAGCCAAGGTGCAGGGGCAACTAATGAAAAACTGTTTTTT.

The genes are TRBV7-9 and TRBJ2-3; D perhaps matches TRBD2 (6 bases). The V gene's germline CDR1 is SEHNR and CDR2 FQNEAQ (reference sequence). The V end was cut by 3 bases, the J end by 8 bases, with 12 bases between. CDR3 length: 13 residues. The CDR3 DNA reads as TGTGCCAGCAGCTTTCTGGGGACTGGTACGCAGTATTTT. Protein product: CASSFLGTGTQYF.

The sample holds many counts of this clone. The chain uses TRBV6-5 and TRBJ2-1; TRBD1 matches at 10 bases. The V gene end was trimmed by 0 bases and the J gene end by 9 bases; junction bases not matched to a gene: 5. Per the germline V gene, CDR1 is MNHEY and CDR2 is SVGAGI. The CDR3 extends over 15 amino acids. CDR3 loop: CASSYSGTGVGEQFF. In DNA, the CDR3 is TGTGCCAGCAGTTACTCCGGGACAGGGGTCGGTGAGCAGTTCTTC.

This clone appeared a few times. The chain couples TRBV18 to TRBJ1-5; D may be TRBD1 (5 bases). This CDR3 has 15 residues. Per the germline V gene, CDR1 is KGHSH and CDR2 is LQKENI. Trimming cost V 0 bases and J 6 bases, with 12 bases left between them. Here the CDR3 DNA reads TGTGCCAGCTCACCACCGTCCAGGGTAGCTCAGCCCCAGCATTTT. It specifies CASSPPSRVAQPQHF. Based on the CDR3 plus reference TRBV18 and TRBJ1-5, the full variable domain is NAGVMQNPRHLVRRRGQEARLRCSPMKGHSHVYWYRQLPEEGLKFMVYLQKENIIDESGMPKERFSAEFPKEGPSILRIQQVVRGDSAAYFCASSPPSRVAQPQHFGDGTRLSIL.

The chain employs TRBV6-1 and TRBJ1-3; 11 bases match TRBD1. The germline V gene has CDR1 MNHNS and CDR2 SASEGT. This CDR3 comprises 18 residues. V gave up 3 bases and J gave up 0 bases; unmatched junction bases: 7. This CDR3 reads CASSDNPGQGGSGNTIYF. CDR3 DNA: TGTGCCAGCAGTGATAATCCGGGACAGGGGGGCTCTGGAAACACCATATATTTT.

V and J are TRBV29-1 and TRBJ1-2, with D maybe TRBD1 (6 bases). Trimming removed 8 bases at V and 6 bases at J, with 13 bases between. This CDR3 has 11 residues. Germline CDR1 and CDR2: SQVTM and ANQGSEA. CDR3 region: CSLKQGNGYTF. The CDR3 nucleotides are TGCAGCTTAAAACAGGGAAATGGCTACACCTTC.